A selection of T cell receptor beta chains follows, all from one sample in a study of metastatic and nonmetastatic thyroid tumors. TCRdb re-analyzed the PCR reads using MiXCR. The table has roughly 30,000 clones, roughly a quarter seen once. Material for sequencing was blood. These receptors were obtained from a female donor with papillary thyroid cancer or a benign thyroid nodule (not recorded which). Some clones in this sample may be carry-over from other donors' samples. Each CDR3 is given without its conserved first and last residue. Fields, in order: J gene, V gene, CDR3 length, CDR3 protein.

TRBJ1-1 TRBV28 10 ASGTLNTEAF
TRBJ2-3 TRBV7-9 14 ASSPRGQMSTDTQY
TRBJ1-1 TRBV9 13 ASHSGQGRETEAF
TRBJ2-1 TRBV7-6 12 ASSFRTSQHEQF
TRBJ2-7 TRBV20-1 12 SAQAAGRAYEQY
TRBJ1-1 TRBV7-3 15 ASSLKGRRLISAEAF
TRBJ1-2 TRBV7-9 13 VSSSQEGAHRGYT
TRBJ2-2 TRBV7-2 13 ASSLDGGSWGELF
TRBJ2-7 TRBV6-2/TRBV6-3 12 ASGKAGGTYEQY
TRBJ2-5 TRBV7-2 12 ASSPGTRERTQY
TRBJ2-5 TRBV6-1 14 ATSDRTAILGETQY